The 10 T cell receptor beta chains below all came from one sample that was sequenced in a study of cytomegalovirus exposure and HLA in healthy donors. Using immunoSEQ multiplex PCR, the repertoire was profiled, and TCRdb retains in-frame clones only, with some absent. The sample consists of about 250,000 clones, about 90% of them appearing once. Sequencing input: PBMCs. The origin of the receptors is a man aged 18-30 years in good health and CMV-seropositive.

This clone was picked up one time. The chain joins TRBV28 to TRBJ2-1; 8 bases are a match to TRBD2. J lost 12 bases, V lost 2 bases, and 3 bases had no gene match. Germline CDR1 and CDR2: MDHEN and SYDVKM. The CDR3 sequence is 12 residues long. Here the CDR3 reads CASSLVGLAQFF. CDR3 sequence (DNA): TGTGCCAGCAGTTTAGTAGGACTAGCGCAGTTCTTC.

J is TRBJ2-7 and V is TRBV27; D assignment may be TRBD1 or TRBD2 (5 bases each). V was cut by 3 bases and J by 6 bases, with 15 bases left in between. The germline gives CDR1 MNHEY, CDR2 SMNVEV (reference sequence). This CDR3 has 14 residues. This chain's CDR3 is CASSFLGAPGEQYF. Written as DNA, the CDR3 is TGTGCCAGCAGTTTTCTCGGGGCGCCCGGCGAGCAGTACTTC.

The table lists this clone with a count of one. This chain's CDR3 is CASSPRGANVLTF. CDR3 nucleotides: TGCGCCAGCAGCCCGAGAGGGGCCAACGTCCTGACTTTC. The chain combines TRBV4-1 with TRBJ2-6; no reliable D call. The V end was cut by 4 bases, the J end by 4 bases, with 5 bases between. This CDR3 is 13 amino acids long. Germline values: CDR1 MGHRA, CDR2 YSYEKL.

The V gene is TRBV10-3, the J gene TRBJ1-2; 9 nucleotides align to TRBD1. Trimming at V came to 6 bases and at J to 4 bases, leaving 9 bases not matched to a gene. Germline CDR1 and CDR2: ENHRY and SYGVKD. This CDR3 has 15 amino acids. The CDR3 region is CAIRSGTGLGYGYTF. CDR3 DNA: TGTGCCATCAGATCCGGGACAGGGTTGGGCTATGGCTACACCTTC.

CDR3 region: CASGRGTDTQYF. Written as DNA, the CDR3 is TGTGCCAGCGGCAGGGGCACAGATACGCAGTATTTT. The chain carries TRBV6-5 and TRBJ2-3; D perhaps matches TRBD1 (5 bases). The CDR3 has 12 amino acids. Between the trimmed V and J ends, which lost 8 bases and 1 base, there was a span of 7 bases. Germline CDR1 reads MNHEY; CDR2 reads SVGAGI.

The chain couples TRBV4-2 to TRBJ2-7; D not resolved. The CDR3 spans 14 residues. V was clipped by 0 bases and J by 1 base, with 7 bases between them. Germline V lookup: CDR1 LGHNA, CDR2 YNFKEQ. The CDR3 loop reads CASSQDQLSYEQYF. The DNA of the CDR3 is TGTGCCAGCAGCCAAGACCAGTTATCCTACGAGCAGTACTTC.

The rearrangement joins TRBV4-1 to TRBJ1-2, with a possible D match to TRBD1 (5 bases). V was trimmed by 5 bases and J by 3 bases, leaving 16 bases between them. Germline V gene data show CDR1 as MGHRA and CDR2 as YSYEKL. The CDR3 has 15 residues. The CDR3 loop is CASSDAGGRDYGYTF. The CDR3 nucleotides read TGCGCCAGCAGCGACGCGGGGGGACGGGACTATGGCTACACCTTC.

To note about this clone: Other nucleotide sequences in the sample specify the same CDR3. The chain joins TRBV9 to TRBJ2-1; 9 bases align to TRBD1. J was trimmed by 4 bases and V by 2 bases; bases with no gene match: 4. Germline V gene data show CDR1 as SGDLS and CDR2 as YYNGEE. CDR3 length: 15 residues. This chain's CDR3 is CASSVGTGPYNEQFF. The DNA of the CDR3 is TGTGCCAGCAGCGTCGGGACAGGGCCTTACAATGAGCAGTTCTTC.

The chain recombines TRBV18 with TRBJ1-1; D uncertain. Trimming shortened V by 2 bases and J by 0 bases, and 10 bases separated the two germline ends. The length of the CDR3 is 15 residues. The germline CDR1 and CDR2 sequences are KGHSH and LQKENI. In DNA, the CDR3 is TGTGCCAGCTCACCAATGTCAGCACTGAACACTGAAGCTTTCTTT. Translation gives CASSPMSALNTEAFF.

This clone was counted ten times or more. This chain uses TRBV6-1 with TRBJ2-7, with 12 bases aligning to TRBD2. V shed 6 bases, J shed 5 bases, and the junction held 8 bases outside the gene matches. The CDR3 is made up of 15 amino acids. Per the germline V gene, CDR1 is MNHNS and CDR2 is SASEGT. The CDR3 bases are TGTGCCAGCAGCCGACTAGCGGGAGATGATAACGAGCAGTACTTC. Encoded protein: CASSRLAGDDNEQYF.